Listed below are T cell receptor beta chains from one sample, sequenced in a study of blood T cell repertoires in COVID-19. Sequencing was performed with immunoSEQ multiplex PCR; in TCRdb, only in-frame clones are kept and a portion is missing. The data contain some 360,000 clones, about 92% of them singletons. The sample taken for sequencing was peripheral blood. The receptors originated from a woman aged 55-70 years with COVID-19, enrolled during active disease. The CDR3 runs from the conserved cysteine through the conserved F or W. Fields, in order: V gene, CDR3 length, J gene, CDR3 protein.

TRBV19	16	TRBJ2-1	CASSPLRGGQAREQFF
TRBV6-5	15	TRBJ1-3	CASSPPGGAGNTIYF
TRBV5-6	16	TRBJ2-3	CASSSGAGDLTDTQYF
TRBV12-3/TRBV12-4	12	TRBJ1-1	CASTAGSTEAFF
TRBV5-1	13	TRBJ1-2	CASSFGGNYGYTF
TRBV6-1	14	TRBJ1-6	CASGEGDSYSPLHF
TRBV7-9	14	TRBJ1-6	CASSFAQGNSPLHF
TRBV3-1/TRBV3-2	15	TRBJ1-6	CASSHGTGGNSPLHF
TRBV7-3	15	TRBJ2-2	CASSVAGTPTGELFF
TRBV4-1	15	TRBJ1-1	CASSQDRQGNTEAFF
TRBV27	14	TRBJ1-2	CASSFSRGVYGYTF
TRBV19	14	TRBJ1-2	CASSPKSANYGYTF
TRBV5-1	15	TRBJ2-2	CASSLRGSGTGELFF
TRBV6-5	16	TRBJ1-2	CASSYSSTGVGYGYTF
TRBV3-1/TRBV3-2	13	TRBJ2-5	CASSLPGSGTQYF
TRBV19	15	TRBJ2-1	CASTRKDQTGNEQFF
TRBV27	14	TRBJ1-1	CASSATPGQIGAFF
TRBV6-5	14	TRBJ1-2	CASRWGQTNYGYTF
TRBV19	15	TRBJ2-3	CASSMGLTSTDTQYF
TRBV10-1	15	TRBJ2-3	CASSDPGLATDTQYF
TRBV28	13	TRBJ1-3	CASSFPPGNTIYF
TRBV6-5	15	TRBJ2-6	CASSYGGPGANVLTF
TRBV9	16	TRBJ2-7	CASSDTSAGTGAEQYF
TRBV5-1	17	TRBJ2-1	CASSFRLDSERGNEQFF
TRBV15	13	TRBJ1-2	CATSPARNYGYTF
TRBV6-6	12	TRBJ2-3	CASLRGSDTQYF
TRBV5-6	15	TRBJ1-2	CASSPRDMLVYGYTF
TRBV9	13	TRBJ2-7	CASSSPDRAEQYF
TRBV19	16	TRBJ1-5	CASKSLDRGFDQPQHF
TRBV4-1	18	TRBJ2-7	CASSQVVTGGTKPYEQYF
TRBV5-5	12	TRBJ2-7	CASSPGWYEQYF
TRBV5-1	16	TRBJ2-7	CASSLVQIGQGYEQYF
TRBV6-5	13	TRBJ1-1	CASRRAVNTEAFF
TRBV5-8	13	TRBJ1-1	CASSIDRDTEAFF
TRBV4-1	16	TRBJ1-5	CASSQPGQGGNQPQHF
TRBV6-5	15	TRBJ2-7	CASRYDGRGGYEQYF
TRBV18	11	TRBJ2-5	CASSPLQTQYF
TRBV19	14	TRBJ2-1	CASSRLGAYNEQFF
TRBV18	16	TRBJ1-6	CASSTTGRLNNSPLHF
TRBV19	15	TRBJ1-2	CASSQSGLYSYGYTF
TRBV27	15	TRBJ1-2	CASRPGAREWRGYTF
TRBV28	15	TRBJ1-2	CASIPYRGHIYGYTF
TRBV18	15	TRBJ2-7	CASSPRTGTENEQYF
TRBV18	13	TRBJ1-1	CASSPGTRTEAFF
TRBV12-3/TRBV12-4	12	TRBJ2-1	CASRITGDEQFF
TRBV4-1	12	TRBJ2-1	CASSQDRLGQFF
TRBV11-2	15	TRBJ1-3	CASSLGGASGNTIYF
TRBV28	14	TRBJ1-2	CASSPPGLDYGYTF
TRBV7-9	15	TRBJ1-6	CASSIGRQGHSPLHF
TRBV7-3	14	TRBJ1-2	CASSLGPDGDGYTF
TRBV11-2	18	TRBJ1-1	CASSLGSAPGQKNTEAFF
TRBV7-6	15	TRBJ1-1	CASSFGTELGTEAFF
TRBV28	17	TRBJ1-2	CASSLGYGGAGVYGYTF